This T cell receptor beta chain was identified in a study of T-cell reconstitution after alpha-beta-depleted transplantation in children. There are 13 residues in the CDR3. CDR1 is SGHRS and CDR2 is YFSETQ in the germline V gene. V lost 3 bases and J lost 1, with 7 bases in between. A library of TCRbeta sequences, prepared with unique molecular identifiers, was generated. One entry per CDR3 protein results from TCRdb running MiXCR on the PCR reads. The profile shows some 300,000 distinct CDR3 sequences, about 9.3% of them singletons. This sequence originates from a human donor who donated a stem cell graft to a child with acute lymphoblastic leukemia. V usage is TRBV5-1 and J usage is TRBJ1-1; D call uncertain. The sample was PBMCs from the stem cell graft donor, taken from the stem cell graft. CDR3 loop: CASSSTPNTEAFF. The CDR3 DNA follows: TGCGCCAGCAGCTCAACACCGAACACTGAAGCTTTCTTT.